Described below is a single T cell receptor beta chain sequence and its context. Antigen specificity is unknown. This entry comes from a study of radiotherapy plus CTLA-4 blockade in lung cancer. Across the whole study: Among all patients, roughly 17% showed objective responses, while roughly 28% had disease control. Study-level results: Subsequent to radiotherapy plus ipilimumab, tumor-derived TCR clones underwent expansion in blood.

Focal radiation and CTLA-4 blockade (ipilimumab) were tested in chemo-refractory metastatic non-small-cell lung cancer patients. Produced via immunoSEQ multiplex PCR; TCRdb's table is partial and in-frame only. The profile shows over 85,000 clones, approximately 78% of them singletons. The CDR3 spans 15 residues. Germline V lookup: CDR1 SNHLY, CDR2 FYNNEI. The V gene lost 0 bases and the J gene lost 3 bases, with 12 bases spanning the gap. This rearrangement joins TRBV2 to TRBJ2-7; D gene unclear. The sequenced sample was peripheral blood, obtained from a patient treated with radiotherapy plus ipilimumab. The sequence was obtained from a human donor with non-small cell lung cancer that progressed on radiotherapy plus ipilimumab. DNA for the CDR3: TGTGCCAGCAGTGAAGCACGGCGGCAAAACTACGAGCAGTACGTC. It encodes CASSEARRQNYEQYV.